Only a few counts were recorded for the clone carrying this T cell receptor (beta chain). Its matching antigen is unknown. Healthy bone marrow donors formed the donor group. These data belong to a study of cytomegalovirus exposure and HLA in healthy donors. Study-wide points: The authors later linked a missense DCLRE1C variant to TCR beta V- and J-gene trimming. An analysis done earlier found most TCR beta V segments productive about 90% or about 30% of the time.

It was with 60 Vbeta and 13 Jbeta primers that the PCR ran. TCRdb keeps only in-frame clones here, not all; method: immunoSEQ multiplex PCR. Counted here are under 150,000 clones, about 75% occurring once; the ten biggest clones make up about 1.7%. Trimming took off 5 bases at V and 5 bases at J, with 18 bases between the two ends. The CDR3 has 15 residues. In germline, CDR1 is SGHTA, CDR2 FQGNSA. The gene calls are TRBV7-2 and TRBJ2-5, with D possibly TRBD1 on 5 matching bases. This clonotype was obtained from a woman aged 25 to 45 in good health and CMV-seronegative. Specimen: PBMCs. The DNA for the CDR3 is TGTGCCAGCAGCCCCCACACACAGGAAACGGAGACCCAGTACTTC. Translating it yields CASSPHTQETETQYF.